Presented here are 21 T cell receptor beta chains from one specimen sequenced in a study of T cell responses to AZD1222 COVID-19 vaccine. Data came from immunoSEQ multiplex PCR; TCRdb stores just in-frame clones and leaves some out. This table has roughly 130,000 clones, over 85% appearing once. Sequenced here: peripheral blood, sampled on day 0 of AZD1222 vaccination. These receptors were collected from an adult in good health.

V gene TRBV19 combines with J gene TRBJ2-4; no clear D gene. Trimming took off 4 bases at V and 0 bases at J, with 13 bases between the two ends. CDR3 length: 16 residues. Germline assignment: CDR1 LNHDA and CDR2 SQIVND (reference sequence). The CDR3 here is CASSTLVSLAKNIQYF. CDR3 nucleotide sequence: TGTGCCAGTAGTACTCTAGTCTCACTAGCCAAAAACATTCAGTACTTC.

This chain connects TRBV30 to TRBJ2-7, with TRBD1 identical over 7 bases. With 3 bases clipped from V and 1 base from J, the junction kept 6 bases outside the gene matches. This CDR3 has 14 residues. Germline values: CDR1 GTSNPN, CDR2 SVGIG (reference sequence). The CDR3: CAWRRQGGSYEQYF. The CDR3 nucleotides read TGTGCCTGGAGGAGACAGGGTGGGTCCTACGAGCAGTACTTC.

This rearrangement joins TRBV28 to TRBJ2-7; D unresolved. Trimming removed 1 base from V and 4 bases from J, with 5 bases in between. CDR1 is MDHEN, CDR2 SYDVKM, per germline. The CDR3 is 12 residues long. In DNA form, the CDR3 reads TGTGCCAGCAGTTTATCACGTTACGAGCAGTACTTC. Protein: CASSLSRYEQYF.

The chain carries TRBV6-4 and TRBJ2-1; 14 bases align to TRBD2. From germline, CDR1 is MRHNA and CDR2 SNTAGT. Trimming removed 6 bases from V and 0 bases from J; junction bases left unmatched: 1. The CDR3 runs to 16 residues. The CDR3, as DNA: TGTGCCAGCAGCGGGACTAGCGGGAGCTCCTACAATGAGCAGTTCTTC. It codes for CASSGTSGSSYNEQFF.

CDR3 nucleotide sequence: TGCAGCGTCCTGACCGGGACAGGGGGACGTAGGCGATACGAGCAGTACTTC. Residues: CSVLTGTGGRRRYEQYF. This chain uses TRBV29-1 with TRBJ2-7; 11 nucleotides match TRBD1. This CDR3 region has 17 residues. Trimming removed 6 bases from V and 4 bases from J; junction bases left unmatched: 17. Germline lookup yields CDR1 SQVTM and CDR2 ANQGSEA.

The chain links TRBV7-3 to TRBJ1-1; TRBD1 is a possible D gene (6 bases). In germline, CDR1 is SGHTA, CDR2 FQGTGA. This CDR3 contains 15 residues. V shed 5 bases and J shed 3 bases, with 16 bases lying between them. The CDR3 DNA sequence: TGTGCCAGCAGCCCGAAAGGGGGTAGGGACACTGAAGCTTTCTTT. This encodes CASSPKGGRDTEAFF.

CDR3 amino acids: CASSGTEIVGNQPQHF. The CDR3 bases are TGTGCCAGTTCCGGGACGGAAATAGTCGGCAATCAGCCCCAGCATTTT. The chain recombines TRBV19 with TRBJ1-5; D may be TRBD1 (5 bases). Germline CDR1 is LNHDA and CDR2 is SQIVND (reference sequence). The CDR3 covers 16 residues. V was trimmed by 8 bases and J by 2 bases, leaving 19 bases between them.

CDR3 sequence: CASSYSQREWNEQFF. In DNA, the CDR3 is TGTGCCAGCAGTTACTCTCAGCGGGAGTGGAATGAGCAGTTCTTC. The gene calls are TRBV6-5 and TRBJ2-1, with 8 nucleotides matching TRBD2. This CDR3 has 15 residues. Germline V gene data show CDR1 as MNHEY and CDR2 as SVGAGI. V dropped 0 bases and J dropped 7; count of bases not matched to a gene: 5.

This rearrangement joins TRBV2 to TRBJ1-1, with D uncertain. The germline V gene has CDR1 SNHLY and CDR2 FYNNEI. The V and J ends lost 4 bases and 1 base respectively, with 16 bases between them. The CDR3 contains 16 residues. Written as DNA, the CDR3 is TGTGCCAGCAGTGGCCCGGGAGGCCGTCAGAACACTGAAGCTTTCTTT. This sequence encodes CASSGPGGRQNTEAFF.

The V gene is TRBV10-3, the J gene TRBJ1-1, with 7 bases identical to TRBD1. The CDR3 is 13 residues long. V was clipped by 6 bases and J by 7 bases; unmatched bases: 8. The germline V gene has CDR1 ENHRY and CDR2 SYGVKD. In DNA form, the CDR3 reads TGTGCCATCAGCTTGGGACAGACGGATGAAGCTTTCTTT. Encoded protein: CAISLGQTDEAFF.

The rearrangement links TRBV4-2 to TRBJ1-2, with TRBD1 matching 7 bases. Trimming removed 2 bases from V and 1 base from J; junction bases left unmatched: 10. Germline V gene sequence: CDR1 LGHNA, CDR2 YNFKEQ. This CDR3 contains 17 residues. CDR3: CASSQREGGQFNYGYTF. The CDR3 region has the DNA TGTGCCAGCAGCCAACGAGAAGGGGGACAGTTTAACTATGGCTACACCTTC.

The chain has TRBV6-2 or TRBV6-3 and TRBJ2-7; a possible D gene is TRBD1 (6 bases). In germline, CDR1 is MNHEY, CDR2 SVGEGT. CDR3 length: 14 amino acids. The V end lost 2 bases, the J end lost 6 bases, and 14 bases lay between the germline ends. The CDR3 DNA is TGTGCCAGCAGTTACCGACAGGTATCTCGCGAGCAGTACTTC. This codes for CASSYRQVSREQYF.

The V gene is TRBV5-1, the J gene TRBJ2-7; possible D gene TRBD2, 6 bases. Trimming cost V 6 bases and J 5 bases, with 15 bases left between them. The CDR3 totals 13 residues. Germline V CDR1 and CDR2: SGHRS, YFSETQ. For the CDR3, the DNA is TGCGCCAGCACCAACCTAGGCGGGGACGAGCAGTACTTC. Translating gives CASTNLGGDEQYF.

The chain recombines TRBV18 with TRBJ2-2, with unresolved D. The length of the CDR3 is 14 residues. The ends were cut back, 10 bases at V and 6 bases at J, with 18 bases in the middle. Per the germline V gene, CDR1 is KGHSH and CDR2 is LQKENI. The chain's CDR3 is CATRGLGRAGELFF. CDR3 bases: TGTGCCACCCGAGGTCTTGGACGAGCCGGGGAGCTGTTTTTT.

J is TRBJ1-3 and V is TRBV7-8, with 12 nucleotides matching TRBD1. Losses at the gene ends were 5 bases for V and 5 bases for J; bases not matched to a gene: 7. The germline CDR1 and CDR2 sequences are SGHVS and FQNEAQ. The CDR3 runs 16 residues. The CDR3 nucleotides read TGTGCCAGCAGCCCGTCGGGACAGGGGGCCAGAAACACCATATATTTT. Its protein product is CASSPSGQGARNTIYF.

This chain joins TRBV5-1 and TRBJ2-7; TRBD2 agrees at 8 bases. Trimming at V came to 1 base and at J to 1 base, leaving 7 bases not matched to a gene. The CDR3 consists of 16 residues. Germline-derived CDR1 and CDR2 are SGHRS and YFSETQ. The CDR3 coding sequence is TGCGCCAGCAGCTTGATTGCGGGAGGTCAATCCTACGAGCAGTACTTC. The encoded protein is CASSLIAGGQSYEQYF.

The sample holds one count of this clone. This chain connects TRBV3-1 (or the pseudogene TRBV3-2) to TRBJ1-2; D uncertain. The V and J ends lost 5 bases and 0 bases respectively, with 7 bases between them. This CDR3 has 13 amino acids. Germline loops: CDR1 LGHDT, CDR2 YNNKEL (reference sequence). The CDR3 DNA reads TGTGCCAGCAGCGTCGCAGCTAACTATGGCTACACCTTC. Translated: CASSVAANYGYTF.

The chain links TRBV5-4 to TRBJ2-3, with D perhaps matching TRBD1 or TRBD2 (5 bases each). V lost 6 bases and J 3 bases, leaving 17 bases between the germline ends. This CDR3 has 15 amino acids. Germline V lookup: CDR1 SGHNT, CDR2 YYREEE (reference sequence). The CDR3 nucleotides are TGTGCCAGCACCCGCCAGGGACGAAGGACAGATACGCAGTATTTT. This gives the protein CASTRQGRRTDTQYF.

This rearrangement joins TRBV7-9 to TRBJ2-7; D not certain. V was shortened by 5 bases and J by 4 bases, with 6 bases between the two germline ends. From germline, CDR1 is SEHNR and CDR2 FQNEAQ (reference sequence). The CDR3 consists of 11 residues. DNA of the CDR3: TGTGCCAGCAGCCTTTATTACGAGCAGTACTTC. Translating gives CASSLYYEQYF.

The V and J genes are TRBV9 and TRBJ2-1, with D unresolved. Germline V gives CDR1 SGDLS, CDR2 YYNGEE. This CDR3 region has 12 residues. Between the trimmed V and J ends, which lost 2 bases and 6 bases, there was a span of 6 bases. CDR3 amino acids: CASSVGINEQFF. In nucleotides, the CDR3 is TGTGCCAGCAGCGTGGGGATCAATGAGCAGTTCTTC. The full variable domain, completed using reference TRBV9 and TRBJ2-1, is DSGVTQTPKHLITATGQRVTLRCSPRSGDLSVYWYQQSLDQGLQFLIQYYNGEERAKGNILERFSAQQFPDLHSELNLSSLELGDSALYFCASSVGINEQFFGPGTRLTVL.

This chain uses TRBV11-3 with TRBJ1-4, with a tentative D call TRBD1 (5 bases). Trimming took 1 base from V and 6 from J, leaving 15 bases between them. CDR1 is SGHNT and CDR2 is YENEEA in the germline V gene. The CDR3 spans 16 residues. CDR3 sequence: CASSLALGQGHEKLFF. The CDR3 DNA sequence: TGTGCCAGCAGCTTAGCGCTCGGGCAGGGTCATGAAAAACTGTTTTTT.